This T cell receptor (beta chain) was sequenced for a study of pediatric ulcerative colitis. Study as a whole: Most patients had pancolitis, and two had left-sided colitis.

The rectum was sampled with one to two pinch biopsies at colonoscopy. With regard to this clone: Its antigen is not known.

TCRdb keeps only in-frame clones here, not all; method: immunoSEQ multiplex PCR. The sample holds over 15,000 clones, approximately 69% seen once. The CDR3 consists of 16 residues. V lost 1 base to trimming and J lost 4 bases; unmatched junction nucleotides: 9. Per the germline V gene, CDR1 is SGHRS and CDR2 is YFSETQ. Study-level findings and limits: Some T cells in rectal biopsies may come from blood, especially with overt colitis.

The rearrangement joins TRBV5-1 to TRBJ2-7; 9 bases are shared with TRBD1. The specimen sequenced was gut tissue. The source of this sequence is a girl between 10 and 17 years old with moderate ulcerative colitis. CDR3: CASSLSPGQGLYEQYF. CDR3 nucleotides: TGCGCCAGCAGCTTGAGTCCGGGACAGGGCTTGTACGAGCAGTACTTC.